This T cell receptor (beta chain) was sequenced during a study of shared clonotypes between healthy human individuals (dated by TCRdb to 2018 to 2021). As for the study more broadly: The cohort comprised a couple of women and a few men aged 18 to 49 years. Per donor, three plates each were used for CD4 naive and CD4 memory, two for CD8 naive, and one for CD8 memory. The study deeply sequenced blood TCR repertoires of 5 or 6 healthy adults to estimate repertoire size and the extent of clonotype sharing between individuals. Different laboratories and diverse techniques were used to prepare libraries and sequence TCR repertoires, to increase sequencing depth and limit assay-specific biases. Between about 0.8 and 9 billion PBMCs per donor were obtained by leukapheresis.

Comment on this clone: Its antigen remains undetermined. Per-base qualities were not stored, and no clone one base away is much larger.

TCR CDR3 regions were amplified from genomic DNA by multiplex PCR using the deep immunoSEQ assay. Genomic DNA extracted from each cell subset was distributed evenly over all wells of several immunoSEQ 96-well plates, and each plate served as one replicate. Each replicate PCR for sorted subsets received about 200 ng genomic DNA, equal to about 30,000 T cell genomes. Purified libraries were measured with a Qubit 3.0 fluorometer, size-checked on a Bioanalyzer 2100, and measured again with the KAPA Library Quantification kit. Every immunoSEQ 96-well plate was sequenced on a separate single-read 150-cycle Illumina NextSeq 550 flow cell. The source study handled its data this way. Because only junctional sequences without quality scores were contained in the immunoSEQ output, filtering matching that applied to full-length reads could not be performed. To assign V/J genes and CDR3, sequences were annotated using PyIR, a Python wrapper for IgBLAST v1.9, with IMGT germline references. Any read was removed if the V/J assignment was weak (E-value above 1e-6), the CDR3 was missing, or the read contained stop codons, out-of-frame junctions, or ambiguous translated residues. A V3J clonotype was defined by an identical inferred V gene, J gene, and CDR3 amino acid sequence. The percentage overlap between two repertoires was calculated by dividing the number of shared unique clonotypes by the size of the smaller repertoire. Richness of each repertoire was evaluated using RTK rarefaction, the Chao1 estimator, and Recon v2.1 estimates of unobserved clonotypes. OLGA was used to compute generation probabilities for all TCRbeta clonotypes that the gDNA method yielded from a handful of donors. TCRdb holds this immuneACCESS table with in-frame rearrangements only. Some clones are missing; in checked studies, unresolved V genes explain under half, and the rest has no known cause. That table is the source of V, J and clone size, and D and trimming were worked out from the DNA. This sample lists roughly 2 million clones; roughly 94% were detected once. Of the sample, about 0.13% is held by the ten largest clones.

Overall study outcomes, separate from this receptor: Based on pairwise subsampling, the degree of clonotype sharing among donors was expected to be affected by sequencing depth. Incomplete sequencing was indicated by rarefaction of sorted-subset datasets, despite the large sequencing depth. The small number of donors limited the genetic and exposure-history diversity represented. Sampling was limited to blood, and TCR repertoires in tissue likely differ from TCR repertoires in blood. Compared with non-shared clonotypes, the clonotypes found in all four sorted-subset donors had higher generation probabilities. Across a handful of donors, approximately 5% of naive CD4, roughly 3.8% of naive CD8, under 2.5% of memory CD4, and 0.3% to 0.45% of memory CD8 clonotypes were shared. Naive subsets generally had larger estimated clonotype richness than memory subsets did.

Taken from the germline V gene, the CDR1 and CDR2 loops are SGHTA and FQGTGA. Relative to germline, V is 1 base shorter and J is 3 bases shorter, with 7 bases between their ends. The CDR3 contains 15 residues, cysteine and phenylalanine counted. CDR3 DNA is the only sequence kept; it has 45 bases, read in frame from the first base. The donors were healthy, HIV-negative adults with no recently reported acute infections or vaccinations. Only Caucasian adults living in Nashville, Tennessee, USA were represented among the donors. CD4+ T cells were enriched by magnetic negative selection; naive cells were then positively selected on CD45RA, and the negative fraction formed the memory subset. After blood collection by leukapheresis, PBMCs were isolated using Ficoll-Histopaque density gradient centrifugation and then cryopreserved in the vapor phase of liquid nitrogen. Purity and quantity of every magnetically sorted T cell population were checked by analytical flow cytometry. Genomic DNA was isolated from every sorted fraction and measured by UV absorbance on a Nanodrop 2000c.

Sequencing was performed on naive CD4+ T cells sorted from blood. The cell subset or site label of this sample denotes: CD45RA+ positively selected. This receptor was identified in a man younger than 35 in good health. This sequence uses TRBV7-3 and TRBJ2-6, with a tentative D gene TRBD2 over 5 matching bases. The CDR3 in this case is CASSLKGVGANVLTF. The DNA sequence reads TGTGCCAGCAGCTTAAAGGGAGTTGGGGCCAACGTCCTGACTTTC.